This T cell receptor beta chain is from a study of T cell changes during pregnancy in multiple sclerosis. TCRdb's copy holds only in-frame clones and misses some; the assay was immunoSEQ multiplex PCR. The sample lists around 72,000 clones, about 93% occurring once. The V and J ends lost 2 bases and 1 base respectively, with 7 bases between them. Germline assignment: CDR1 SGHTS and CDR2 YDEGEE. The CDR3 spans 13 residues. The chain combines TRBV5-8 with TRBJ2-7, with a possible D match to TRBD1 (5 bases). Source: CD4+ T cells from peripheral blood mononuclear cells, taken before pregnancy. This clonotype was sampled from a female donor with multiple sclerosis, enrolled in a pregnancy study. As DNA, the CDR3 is TGTGCCAGCAGCTTTGGGGCTTCCTACGAGCAGTACTTC. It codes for CASSFGASYEQYF. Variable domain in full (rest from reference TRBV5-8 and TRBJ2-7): EAGVTQSPTHLIKTRGQQATLRCSPISGHTSVYWYQQALGLGLQFLLWYDEGEERNRGNFPPRFSGRQFPNYSSELNVNALELEDSALYLCASSFGASYEQYFGPGTRLTVT.